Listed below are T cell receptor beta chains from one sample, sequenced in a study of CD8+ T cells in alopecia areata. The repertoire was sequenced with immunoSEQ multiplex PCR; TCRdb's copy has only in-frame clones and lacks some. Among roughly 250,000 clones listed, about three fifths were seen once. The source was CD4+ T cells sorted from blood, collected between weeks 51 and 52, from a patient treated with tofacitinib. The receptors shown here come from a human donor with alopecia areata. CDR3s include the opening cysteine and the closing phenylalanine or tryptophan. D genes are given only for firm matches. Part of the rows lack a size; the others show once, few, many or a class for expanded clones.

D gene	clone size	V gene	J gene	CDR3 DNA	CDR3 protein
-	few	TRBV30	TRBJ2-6	TGTGCCTGGAGTGCAGGGGCCAACGTCCTGACTTTC	CAWSAGANVLTF
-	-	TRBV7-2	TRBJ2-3	TGTGCCAGCAGCCCCCAGGGGGGCATCACAGATACGCAGTATTTT	CASSPQGGITDTQYF
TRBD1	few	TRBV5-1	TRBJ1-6	TGCGCCAGCAGCCCCGGGACAGGGGTATCACCCCTCCACTTT	CASSPGTGVSPLHF
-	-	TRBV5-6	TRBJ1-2	TGTGCCAGCAGCTCCAGGGTCCTCTTCTATGGCTACACCTTC	CASSSRVLFYGYTF
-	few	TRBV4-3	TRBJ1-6	TGCGCCAGCAGCCAAGTTTCGGGGCCCGGGGCTTCACCCCTCCACTTT	CASSQVSGPGASPLHF
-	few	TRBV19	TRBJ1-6	TGTGCCAGTAGAAACAGGGCAGAGTCACCCCTCCACTTT	CASRNRAESPLHF
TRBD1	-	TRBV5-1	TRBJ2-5	TGCGCCAGCACGACAGGGGGCGAAGAGACCCAGTACTTC	CASTTGGEETQYF
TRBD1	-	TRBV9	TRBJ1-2	TGTGCCAGCAGCGCCCAGGGGGGGCTCTATGGCTACACCTTC	CASSAQGGLYGYTF
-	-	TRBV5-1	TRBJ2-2	TGCGCCAGCAGCTTGTCGTCGGTTCACACCGGGGAGCTGTTTTTT	CASSLSSVHTGELFF
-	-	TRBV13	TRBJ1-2	TGTGCCAGCAGCTTATATGGCACGACCCTCGCTACCGGCTACACCTTC	CASSLYGTTLATGYTF
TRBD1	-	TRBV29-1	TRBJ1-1	TGCAGCGTTGGACAGGGCGGCACTGAAGCTTTCTTT	CSVGQGGTEAFF
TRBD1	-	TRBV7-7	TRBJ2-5	TGTGCTAGCAGCTTCGGGACAGCGGAAGGGACCCAGTACTTC	CASSFGTAEGTQYF
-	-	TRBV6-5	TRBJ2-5	TGTGCCAGCAGTTATGGTCTCCAAGAGACCCAGTACTTC	CASSYGLQETQYF
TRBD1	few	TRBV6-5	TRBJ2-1	TGTGCCAGCAGTTACGGGGACAGAGTTAATCACAATGAGCAGTTCTTC	CASSYGDRVNHNEQFF
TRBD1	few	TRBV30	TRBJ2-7	TGTGCCTGCCGGACAGGCTCCTACGAGCAGTACTTC	CACRTGSYEQYF
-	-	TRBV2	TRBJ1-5	TGTGCCAGCAGTGGACGGAGCAATCAGCCCCAGCATTTT	CASSGRSNQPQHF
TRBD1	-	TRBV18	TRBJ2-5	TGTGCCAGCTCACTCCAGGACAGGGGTGAGACCCAGTACTTC	CASSLQDRGETQYF
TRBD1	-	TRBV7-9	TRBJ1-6	TGTGCCAGCAGCTTTATGGGACAGGGGTCTTCACCCCTCCACTTT	CASSFMGQGSSPLHF
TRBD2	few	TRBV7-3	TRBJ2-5	TGTGCCAGCAGCTCAAAGCGGGACCCCGGGCCTGGGACCCAGTACTTC	CASSSKRDPGPGTQYF
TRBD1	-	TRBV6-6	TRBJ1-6	TGTGCCAGCAGGAGCCTCGGGACAGATTATAATTCACCCCTCCACTTT	CASRSLGTDYNSPLHF
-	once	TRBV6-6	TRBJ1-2	TGTGCCAGCAGTAACCGGGACCGGGGGGACTATGGCTACACCTTC	CASSNRDRGDYGYTF
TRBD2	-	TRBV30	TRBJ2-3	TGTGCCTCCCGGAGCGGGGGAAGCGATACGCAGTATTTT	CASRSGGSDTQYF
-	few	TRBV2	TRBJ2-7	TGTGCCAGCAGCAACATCGTGCAGGGAGGCGAGCAGTACTTC	CASSNIVQGGEQYF
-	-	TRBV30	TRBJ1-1	TGTGCCTGGAGTACGTCAACCGGGACACAAGCTTTCTTT	CAWSTSTGTQAFF
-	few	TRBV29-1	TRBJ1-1	TGCAGCGCTGTGGTAGGGGGGGTGAACACTGAAGCTTTCTTT	CSAVVGGVNTEAFF
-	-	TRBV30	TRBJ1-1	TGTGCCTACCTTTTACAGCTGAACACTGAAGCTTTCTTT	CAYLLQLNTEAFF
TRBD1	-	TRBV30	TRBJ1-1	TGTGCCCAGGACAGGGAGGACACTGAAGCTTTCTTT	CAQDREDTEAFF
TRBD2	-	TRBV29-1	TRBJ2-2	TGCAGCGTTGAAGACCTAGCGGGGGCCACCGGGGAGCTGTTTTTT	CSVEDLAGATGELFF
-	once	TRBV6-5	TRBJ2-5	TGTGCCAGCAGTTACTCGAGGGCGGCCCAAGAGACCCAGTACTTC	CASSYSRAAQETQYF
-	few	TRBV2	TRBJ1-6	TGTGCCAGCAGCGGGACAACGAACGGTTCACCCCTCCACTTT	CASSGTTNGSPLHF
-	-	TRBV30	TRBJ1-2	TGTGCCTGGAGTGTAGGACCGAGCTATGGCTACACCTTC	CAWSVGPSYGYTF